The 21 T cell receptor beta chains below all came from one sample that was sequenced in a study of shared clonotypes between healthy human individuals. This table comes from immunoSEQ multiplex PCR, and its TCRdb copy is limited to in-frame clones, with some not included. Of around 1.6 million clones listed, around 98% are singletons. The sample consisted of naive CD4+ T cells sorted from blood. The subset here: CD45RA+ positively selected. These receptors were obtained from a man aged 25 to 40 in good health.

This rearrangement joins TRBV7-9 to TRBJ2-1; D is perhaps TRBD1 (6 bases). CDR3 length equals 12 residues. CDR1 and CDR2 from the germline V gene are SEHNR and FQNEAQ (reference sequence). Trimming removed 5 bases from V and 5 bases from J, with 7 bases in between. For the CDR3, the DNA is TGTGCCAGCAGCCGGACAGACAATGAGCAGTTCTTC. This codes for CASSRTDNEQFF.

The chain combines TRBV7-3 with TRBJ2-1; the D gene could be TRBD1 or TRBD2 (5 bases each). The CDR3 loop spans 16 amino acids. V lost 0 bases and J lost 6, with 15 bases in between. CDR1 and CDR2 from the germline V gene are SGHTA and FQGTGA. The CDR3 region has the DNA TGTGCCAGCAGCTTAACTAGGGACCTAAATGCCAATGAGCAGTTCTTC. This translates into CASSLTRDLNANEQFF. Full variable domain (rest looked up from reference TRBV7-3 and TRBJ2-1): GAGVSQTPSNKVTEKGKYVELRCDPISGHTALYWYRQSLGQGPEFLIYFQGTGAADDSGLPNDRFFAVRPEGSVSTLKIQRTERGDSAVYLCASSLTRDLNANEQFFGPGTRLTVL.

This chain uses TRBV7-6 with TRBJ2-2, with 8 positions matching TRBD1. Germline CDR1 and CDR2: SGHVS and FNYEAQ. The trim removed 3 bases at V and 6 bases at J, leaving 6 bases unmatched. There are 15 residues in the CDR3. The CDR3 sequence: CASSLDRVAAGELFF. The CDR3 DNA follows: TGTGCCAGCAGCTTGGACAGGGTAGCCGCCGGGGAGCTGTTTTTT.

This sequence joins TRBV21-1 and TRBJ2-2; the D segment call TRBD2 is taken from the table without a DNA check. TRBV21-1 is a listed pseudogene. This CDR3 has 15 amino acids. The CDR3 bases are TGTGCCAGCAGCAAAGCAGCCATTAACACCGGGGAGCTGTTTTTT. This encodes CASSKAAINTGELFF.

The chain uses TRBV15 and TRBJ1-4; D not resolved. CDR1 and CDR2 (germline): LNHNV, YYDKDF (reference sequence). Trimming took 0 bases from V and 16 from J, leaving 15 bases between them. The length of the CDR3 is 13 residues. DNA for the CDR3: TGTGCCACCAGCAGAGATCTAGGGCCTGGCTCGTTTTTT. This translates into CATSRDLGPGSFF.

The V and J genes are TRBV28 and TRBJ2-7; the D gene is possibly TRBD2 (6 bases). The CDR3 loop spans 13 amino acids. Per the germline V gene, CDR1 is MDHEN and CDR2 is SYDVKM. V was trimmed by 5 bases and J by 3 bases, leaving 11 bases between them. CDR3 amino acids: CASSAGPNYEQYF. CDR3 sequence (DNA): TGTGCCAGCAGTGCGGGACCCAACTACGAGCAGTACTTC.

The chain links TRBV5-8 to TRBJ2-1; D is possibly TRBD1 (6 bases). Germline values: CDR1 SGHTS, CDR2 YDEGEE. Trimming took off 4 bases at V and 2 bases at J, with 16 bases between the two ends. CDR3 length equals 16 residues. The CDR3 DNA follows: TGTGCCAGCAGCAGATCCGGGACACTTGCCTACAATGAGCAGTTCTTC. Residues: CASSRSGTLAYNEQFF. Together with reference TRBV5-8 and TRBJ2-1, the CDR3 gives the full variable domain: EAGVTQSPTHLIKTRGQQATLRCSPISGHTSVYWYQQALGLGLQFLLWYDEGEERNRGNFPPRFSGRQFPNYSSELNVNALELEDSALYLCASSRSGTLAYNEQFFGPGTRLTVL.

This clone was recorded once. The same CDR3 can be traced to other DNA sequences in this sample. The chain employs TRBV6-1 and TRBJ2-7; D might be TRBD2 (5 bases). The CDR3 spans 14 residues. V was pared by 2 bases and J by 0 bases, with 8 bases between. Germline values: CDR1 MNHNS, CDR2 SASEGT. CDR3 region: CASSETDYSYEQYF. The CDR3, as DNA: TGTGCCAGCAGTGAAACAGACTACTCCTACGAGCAGTACTTC.

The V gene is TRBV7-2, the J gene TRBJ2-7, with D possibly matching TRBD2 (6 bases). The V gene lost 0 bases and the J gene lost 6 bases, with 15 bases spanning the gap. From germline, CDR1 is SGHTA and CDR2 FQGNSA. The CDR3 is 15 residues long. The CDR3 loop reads CASSLAGGTYAEQYF. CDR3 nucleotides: TGTGCCAGCAGCTTAGCCGGAGGGACGTACGCCGAGCAGTACTTC. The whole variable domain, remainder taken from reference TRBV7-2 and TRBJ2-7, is GAGVSQSPSNKVTEKGKDVELRCDPISGHTALYWYRQSLGQGLEFLIYFQGNSAPDKSGLPSDRFSAERTGGSVSTLTIQRTQQEDSAVYLCASSLAGGTYAEQYFGPGTRLTVT.

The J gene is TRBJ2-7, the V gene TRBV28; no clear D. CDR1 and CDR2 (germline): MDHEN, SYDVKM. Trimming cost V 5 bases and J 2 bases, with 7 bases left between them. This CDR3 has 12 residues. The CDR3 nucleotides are TGTGCCAGCAGTCCTTCCCCCTACGAGCAGTACTTC. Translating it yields CASSPSPYEQYF.

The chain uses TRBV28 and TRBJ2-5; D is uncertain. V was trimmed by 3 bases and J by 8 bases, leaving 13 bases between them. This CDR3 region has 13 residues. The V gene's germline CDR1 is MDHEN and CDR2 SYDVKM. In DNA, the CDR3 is TGTGCCAGCAGTTTCCCCCTAAAGGGAACCCAGTACTTC. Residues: CASSFPLKGTQYF.

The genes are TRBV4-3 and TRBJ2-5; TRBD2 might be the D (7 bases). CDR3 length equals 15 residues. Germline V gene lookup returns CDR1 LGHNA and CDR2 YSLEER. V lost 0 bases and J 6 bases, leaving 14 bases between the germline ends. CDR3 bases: TGCGCCAGCAGCCAAGATTTTGGGGGGGGGCAGACCCAGTACTTC. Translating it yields CASSQDFGGGQTQYF.

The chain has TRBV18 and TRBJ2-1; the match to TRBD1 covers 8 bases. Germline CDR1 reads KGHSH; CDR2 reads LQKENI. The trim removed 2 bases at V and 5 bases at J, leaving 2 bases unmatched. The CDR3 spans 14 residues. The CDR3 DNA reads TGTGCCAGCTCACCATCGACAGGGGACAATGAGCAGTTCTTC. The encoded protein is CASSPSTGDNEQFF.

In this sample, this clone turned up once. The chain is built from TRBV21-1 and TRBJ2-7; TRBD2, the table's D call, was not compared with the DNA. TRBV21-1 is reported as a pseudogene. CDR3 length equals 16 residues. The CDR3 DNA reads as TGTGCCAGCAGCGCGCGGCTACACCCCTTGGCCTACGAGCAGTACTTC. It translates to CASSARLHPLAYEQYF.

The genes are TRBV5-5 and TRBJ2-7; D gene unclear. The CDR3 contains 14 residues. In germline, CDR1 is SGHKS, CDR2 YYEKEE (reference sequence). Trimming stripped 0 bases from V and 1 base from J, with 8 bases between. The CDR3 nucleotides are TGTGCCAGCAGCTTGGACCCAGGATCCTACGAGCAGTACTTC. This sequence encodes CASSLDPGSYEQYF. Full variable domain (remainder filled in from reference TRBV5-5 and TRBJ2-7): DAGVTQSPTHLIKTRGQQVTLRCSPISGHKSVSWYQQVLGQGPQFIFQYYEKEERGRGNFPDRFSARQFPNYSSELNVNALLLGDSALYLCASSLDPGSYEQYFGPGTRLTVT.

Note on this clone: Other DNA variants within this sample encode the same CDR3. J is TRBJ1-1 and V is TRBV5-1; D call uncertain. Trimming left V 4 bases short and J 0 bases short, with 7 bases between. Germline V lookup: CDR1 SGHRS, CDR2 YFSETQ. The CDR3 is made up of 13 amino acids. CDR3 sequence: CASSPAMNTEAFF. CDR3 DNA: TGCGCCAGCAGCCCGGCCATGAACACTGAAGCTTTCTTT.

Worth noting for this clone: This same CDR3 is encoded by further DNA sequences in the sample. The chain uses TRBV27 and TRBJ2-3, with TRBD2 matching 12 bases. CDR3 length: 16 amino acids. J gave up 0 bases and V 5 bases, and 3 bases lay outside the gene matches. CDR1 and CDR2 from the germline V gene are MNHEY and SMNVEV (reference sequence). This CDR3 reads CASSPLAGGSTDTQYF. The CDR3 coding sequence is TGTGCCAGCAGTCCCCTAGCGGGAGGGAGCACAGATACGCAGTATTTT.

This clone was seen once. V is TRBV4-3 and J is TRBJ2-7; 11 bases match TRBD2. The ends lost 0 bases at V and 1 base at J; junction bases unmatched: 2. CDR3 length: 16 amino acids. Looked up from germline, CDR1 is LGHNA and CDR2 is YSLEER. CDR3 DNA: TGCGCCAGCAGCCAAGATACTAGCGGGAGTTCCTACGAGCAGTACTTC. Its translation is CASSQDTSGSSYEQYF.

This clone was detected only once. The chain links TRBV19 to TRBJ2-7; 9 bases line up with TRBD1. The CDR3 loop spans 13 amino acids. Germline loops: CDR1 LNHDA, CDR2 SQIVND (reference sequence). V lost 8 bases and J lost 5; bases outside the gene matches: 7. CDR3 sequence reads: CASSDRGRNEQYF. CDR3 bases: TGTGCCAGTTCGGACAGGGGAAGGAACGAGCAGTACTTC.

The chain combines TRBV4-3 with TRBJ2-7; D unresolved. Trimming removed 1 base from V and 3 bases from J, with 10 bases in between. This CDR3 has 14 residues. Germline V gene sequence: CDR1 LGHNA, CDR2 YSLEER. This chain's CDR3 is CASSQGVRSYEQYF. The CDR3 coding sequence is TGCGCCAGCAGCCAAGGTGTCAGGAGCTACGAGCAGTACTTC.

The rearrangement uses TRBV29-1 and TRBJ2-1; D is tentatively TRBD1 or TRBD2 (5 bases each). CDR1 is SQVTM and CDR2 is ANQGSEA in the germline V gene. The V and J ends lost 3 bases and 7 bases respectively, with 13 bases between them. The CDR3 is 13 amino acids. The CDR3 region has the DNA TGCAGCGTTGATAGGGACGGAATAAATGAGCAGTTCTTC. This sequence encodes CSVDRDGINEQFF.